Presented here are 27 T cell receptor beta chains from one specimen sequenced in a study of cytomegalovirus exposure and HLA in healthy donors. This PCR relied on a set of 60 Vbeta primers and 13 Jbeta primers. Here immunoSEQ multiplex PCR was the method, and the copy in TCRdb shows in-frame clones only, minus some. The data contain over 200,000 clones, around 80% of them singletons. Specimen: PBMCs. These receptors originate from a woman aged 60-75 years in good health and CMV-seropositive.

This sequence joins TRBV5-4 and TRBJ1-2; 7 bases map to TRBD1. CDR3 length: 13 amino acids. Trimming took 4 bases from V and 8 from J; bases not matched to a gene: 8. Germline CDR1 reads SGHNT; CDR2 reads YYREEE (reference sequence). The CDR3 nucleotides are TGTGCCAGCAGCGCACAGGGGTGGGAAGGCTACACCTTC. Protein product: CASSAQGWEGYTF.

The rearrangement joins TRBV13 to TRBJ2-1; TRBD1 matches at 9 bases. The trim removed 4 bases at V and 2 bases at J, leaving 12 bases unmatched. The CDR3 contains 18 residues. Germline loops: CDR1 PRHDT, CDR2 FYEKMQ (reference sequence). CDR3 DNA sequence: TGTGCCAGCAGCTCGCCACGGTGGACAGGGGCGACCTACAATGAGCAGTTCTTC. Translated: CASSSPRWTGATYNEQFF.

This chain joins TRBV30 and TRBJ2-1, with D possibly being TRBD2 (6 bases). Trimming removed 1 base from V and 9 bases from J, with 10 bases in between. Germline V gene sequence: CDR1 GTSNPN, CDR2 SVGIG (reference sequence). The CDR3 loop spans 12 amino acids. CDR3 in DNA: TGTGCCTGGAGTGGTCGGAGGGGTGAGCAGTTCTTC. As protein: CAWSGRRGEQFF.

The chain couples TRBV7-8 to TRBJ2-5; 7 bases agree with TRBD1. Germline V lookup: CDR1 SGHVS, CDR2 FQNEAQ. This CDR3 contains 14 residues. With 5 bases clipped from V and 5 bases from J, the junction kept 8 bases outside the gene matches. Here the CDR3 reads CASSPRTGLETQYF. CDR3 nucleotides: TGTGCCAGCAGCCCGAGGACAGGTTTGGAGACCCAGTACTTC.

This clone was recorded a few times. The chain has TRBV7-2 and TRBJ2-7, with 7 bases matching TRBD1. Germline V gene sequence: CDR1 SGHTA, CDR2 FQGNSA. This CDR3 region has 16 residues. Germline trimming cut 0 bases from V and 1 base from J; bases unmatched to any gene: 6. The CDR3 protein is CASSLAPAGGSYEQYF. Here the CDR3 DNA reads TGTGCCAGCAGCTTAGCGCCAGCAGGGGGTTCCTACGAGCAGTACTTC.

CDR3 region: CASGAGVYNEQFF. The CDR3 region has the DNA TGTGCCAGCGGGGCGGGAGTCTACAATGAGCAGTTCTTC. The rearrangement links TRBV5-8 to TRBJ2-1; TRBD2 agrees at 7 bases. The CDR3 is made up of 13 amino acids. CDR1 and CDR2 (germline): SGHTS, YDEGEE. V shed 7 bases, J shed 3 bases, and the junction held 4 bases outside the gene matches.

The chain joins TRBV9 to TRBJ1-2; 9 bases align to TRBD1. V shed 3 bases, J shed 3 bases, and the junction held 3 bases outside the gene matches. CDR3 length: 14 residues. The V gene's germline CDR1 is SGDLS and CDR2 YYNGEE. The CDR3 region is CASSADRGDYGYTF. The CDR3, as DNA: TGTGCCAGCAGCGCGGACAGGGGAGACTATGGCTACACCTTC.

This clone was recorded a few times. V and J are TRBV7-8 and TRBJ2-3; 7 bases agree with TRBD1. The CDR3 is 14 amino acids. CDR1 is SGHVS and CDR2 is FQNEAQ in the germline V gene. The V gene end was trimmed by 6 bases and the J gene end by 6 bases; junction bases not matched to a gene: 9. The CDR3 sequence: CASSKGASLDTQYF. The CDR3 coding sequence is TGTGCCAGCAGTAAGGGGGCCTCTTTGGATACGCAGTATTTT.

This chain uses TRBV19 with TRBJ1-2, with D hard to call. The V gene lost 2 bases and the J gene lost 0 bases, with 7 bases spanning the gap. The CDR3 is 14 residues long. Per germline, CDR1 LNHDA and CDR2 SQIVND (reference sequence). CDR3: CASSITRANYGYTF. As DNA, the CDR3 is TGTGCCAGTAGTATAACCCGAGCTAACTATGGCTACACCTTC. The whole variable domain, filled in from reference TRBV19 and TRBJ1-2, reads DGGITQSPKYLFRKEGQNVTLSCEQNLNHDAMYWYRQDPGQGLRLIYYSQIVNDFQKGDIAEGYSVSREKKESFPLTVTSAQKNPTAFYLCASSITRANYGYTFGSGTRLTVV.

This clone is a singleton in its sample. V gene TRBV18 combines with J gene TRBJ2-7, with D possibly TRBD1 on 6 matching bases. CDR1 KGHSH and CDR2 LQKENI come from the germline V gene. The V gene lost 5 bases and the J gene lost 1 base, with 9 bases spanning the gap. The CDR3 is 13 residues long. The CDR3, as DNA: TGTGCCAGCTCAAACAGGGAGTCCTACGAGCAGTACTTC. Residues: CASSNRESYEQYF. The full variable domain, with the rest looked up from reference TRBV18 and TRBJ2-7, is NAGVMQNPRHLVRRRGQEARLRCSPMKGHSHVYWYRQLPEEGLKFMVYLQKENIIDESGMPKERFSAEFPKEGPSILRIQQVVRGDSAAYFCASSNRESYEQYFGPGTRLTVT.

This rearrangement joins TRBV27 to TRBJ1-1; a possible D gene is TRBD1 (5 bases). CDR1 and CDR2 (germline): MNHEY, SMNVEV (reference sequence). V gave up 6 bases and J gave up 3 bases, with 17 bases separating them. This CDR3 has 15 amino acids. The CDR3 loop reads CASRGTGVVDTEAFF. In nucleotides, the CDR3 is TGTGCCAGCAGGGGAACAGGAGTGGTTGACACTGAAGCTTTCTTT.

The chain uses TRBV4-2 and TRBJ2-5; D remains ambiguous. This CDR3 is built from 13 residues. Germline V CDR1 and CDR2: LGHNA, YNFKEQ. V was shortened by 1 base and J by 5 bases, with 8 bases between the two germline ends. The CDR3 is CASSQVTMETQYF. DNA for the CDR3: TGTGCCAGCAGCCAAGTTACAATGGAGACCCAGTACTTC.

The CDR3 region has the DNA TGCAGCGTAGATCCGGGACAGGGTAAGAATGAGCAGTTCTTC. It specifies CSVDPGQGKNEQFF. V gene TRBV29-1 combines with J gene TRBJ2-1, with 9 bases identical to TRBD1. The germline CDR1 and CDR2 sequences are SQVTM and ANQGSEA. V dropped 6 bases and J dropped 7; count of bases not matched to a gene: 10. The CDR3 runs 14 residues.

This sequence joins TRBV7-9 and TRBJ2-7; the match to TRBD1 covers 9 bases. CDR1 and CDR2 (germline): SEHNR, FQNEAQ (reference sequence). This CDR3 is built from 15 residues. V shed 4 bases and J 5 bases; nucleotides not matched to a gene: 9. CDR3 sequence (DNA): TGTGCCAGCAGCTCCCCCGGGACAGGGCGCGACGAGCAGTACTTC. Its protein product is CASSSPGTGRDEQYF.

The gene calls are TRBV7-8 and TRBJ1-2, with 7 bases that match TRBD1. The CDR3 runs 14 residues. V shed 1 base, J shed 6 bases, and the junction held 5 bases outside the gene matches. Per the germline V gene, CDR1 is SGHVS and CDR2 is FQNEAQ. CDR3 residues: CASSLGRGADGYTF. The CDR3 bases are TGTGCCAGCAGCTTAGGCAGGGGGGCCGATGGCTACACCTTC.

Points on this clone: An end of the junction differs from the germline gene, which may be a read error. V and J are TRBV4-2 and TRBJ1-1; TRBD1 might be the D (6 bases). The CDR3 has 14 amino acids. Germline assignment: CDR1 LGHNA and CDR2 YNFKEQ. CDR3 protein: CASSPGQPNAEAFF. CDR3 DNA: TGTGCCAGCAGCCCGGGACAACCGAACGCTGAAGCTTTCTTT.

This clone showed up just a few times. This chain uses TRBV5-4 with TRBJ2-4; 13 bases are a match to TRBD2. With V trimmed by 4 bases and J by 3 bases, 4 bases remained unmatched. The germline V gene has CDR1 SGHNT and CDR2 YYREEE (reference sequence). CDR3 length equals 16 residues. In DNA form, the CDR3 reads TGTGCCAGCAGCCGGACTAGCGGGGGAAACAAAAACATTCAGTACTTC. Amino acid sequence: CASSRTSGGNKNIQYF.

In this sample, this clone turned up a few times. CDR3 nucleotide sequence: TGTGCCAGCAACGGACAGGGCGGACCGGGTTCACCCCTCCACTTT. Its translation is CASNGQGGPGSPLHF. V usage is TRBV6-5 and J usage is TRBJ1-6, with 8 bases that match TRBD1. V shed 7 bases, J shed 9 bases, and the junction held 11 bases outside the gene matches. Looked up from germline, CDR1 is MNHEY and CDR2 is SVGAGI. The CDR3 has 15 residues.

The chain combines TRBV7-9 with TRBJ2-7, with D unresolved. CDR1 and CDR2 (germline): SEHNR, FQNEAQ (reference sequence). V shed 4 bases and J shed 0 bases, with 10 bases lying between them. This CDR3 is 14 amino acids long. The CDR3 sequence is CASSSEQISYEQYF. For the CDR3, the DNA is TGTGCCAGCAGCTCCGAACAGATCTCCTACGAGCAGTACTTC.

In this sample, this clone turned up a few times. V usage is TRBV6-4 and J usage is TRBJ1-2, with 10 bases lining up with TRBD1. V was pared by 3 bases and J by 7 bases, with 5 bases of the junction left unmatched. CDR1 and CDR2 (germline): MRHNA, SNTAGT. The length of the CDR3 is 14 residues. DNA for the CDR3: TGTGCCAGCAGTGAGAGACAGGGGGCCTCTGGCTACACCTTC. Residues: CASSERQGASGYTF.

This chain links TRBV13 with TRBJ1-1; TRBD1 matches at 9 bases. CDR1 and CDR2 (germline): PRHDT, FYEKMQ (reference sequence). V lost 8 bases, J lost 3 bases, and 4 bases stayed unmatched. The CDR3 length is 13 residues. The DNA for the CDR3 is TGTGCCAGCGAACAGGGGGCTTACACTGAAGCTTTCTTT. Amino acid sequence: CASEQGAYTEAFF.

The chain has TRBV6-1 and TRBJ2-1, with 8 nucleotides matching TRBD1. Germline values: CDR1 MNHNS, CDR2 SASEGT. V shed 7 bases and J 4 bases; nucleotides not matched to a gene: 6. This CDR3 comprises 14 residues. The CDR3 coding sequence is TGTGCCAGCAATCCCGGGACAGGTTACAATGAGCAGTTCTTC. Translated: CASNPGTGYNEQFF.

This sequence joins TRBV10-3 and TRBJ2-7, with a weak D call TRBD1 (5 bases). The CDR3 is made up of 15 amino acids. V lost 0 bases to trimming and J lost 3 bases, with 12 bases between them. In germline, CDR1 is ENHRY, CDR2 SYGVKD. The CDR3: CAISESYGRDYEQYF. The CDR3 region has the DNA TGTGCCATCAGTGAGTCGTATGGCAGGGACTACGAGCAGTACTTC.

The V gene is TRBV21-1, the J gene TRBJ2-7; the table assigns TRBD2, which was not confirmed against the DNA. TRBV21-1 is tagged as a pseudogene. The CDR3 loop spans 13 amino acids. The DNA of the CDR3 is TGTGCCAGCAGCTTAGGGGAGGAGGGGGAGCAGTACTTC. Translation: CASSLGEEGEQYF.

V is TRBV5-1 and J is TRBJ2-5, with TRBD2 identical over 11 bases. The J segment lost 3 bases and the V segment lost 4 bases, leaving 5 bases of the junction unmatched. Germline CDR1 is SGHRS and CDR2 is YFSETQ. This CDR3 contains 15 residues. CDR3 sequence: CASSKLAGVKETQYF. CDR3 bases: TGCGCCAGCAGCAAACTAGCGGGAGTGAAAGAGACCCAGTACTTC.

This clone was seen only once. V is TRBV7-9 and J is TRBJ1-1; D not certain. This CDR3 has 13 amino acids. The germline V gene encodes CDR1 SEHNR and CDR2 FQNEAQ (reference sequence). With 3 bases removed from V and 0 bases from J, the gap between germline ends came to 5 bases. This CDR3 reads CASSFTVNTEAFF. The CDR3 nucleotides are TGTGCCAGCAGCTTTACGGTGAACACTGAAGCTTTCTTT. Based on the CDR3 plus reference TRBV7-9 and TRBJ1-1, the full variable domain is DTGVSQNPRHKITKRGQNVTFRCDPISEHNRLYWYRQTLGQGPEFLTYFQNEAQLEKSRLLSDRFSAERPKGSFSTLEIQRTEQGDSAMYLCASSFTVNTEAFFGQGTRLTVV.

This chain links TRBV7-2 with TRBJ2-1; TRBD1 aligns across 10 bases. With V trimmed by 4 bases and J by 8 bases, 11 bases remained unmatched. The germline V gene encodes CDR1 SGHTA and CDR2 FQGNSA. This CDR3 spans 16 amino acids. The CDR3 DNA reads TGTGCCAGCAGCTCACGACCCGGGACAGGGGCGTATGAGCAGTTCTTC. Protein: CASSSRPGTGAYEQFF.